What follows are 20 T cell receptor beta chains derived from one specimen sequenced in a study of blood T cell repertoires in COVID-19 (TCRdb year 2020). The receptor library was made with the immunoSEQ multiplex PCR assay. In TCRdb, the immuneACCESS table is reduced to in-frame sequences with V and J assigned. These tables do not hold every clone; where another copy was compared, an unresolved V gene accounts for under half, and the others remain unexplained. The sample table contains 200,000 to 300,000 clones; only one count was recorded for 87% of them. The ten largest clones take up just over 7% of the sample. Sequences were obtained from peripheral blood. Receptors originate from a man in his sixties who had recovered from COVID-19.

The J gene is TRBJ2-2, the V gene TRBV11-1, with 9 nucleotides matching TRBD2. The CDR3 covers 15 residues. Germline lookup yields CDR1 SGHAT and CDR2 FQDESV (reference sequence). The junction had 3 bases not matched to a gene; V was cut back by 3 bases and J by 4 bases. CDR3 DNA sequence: TGTGCCAGCAGCTTTGCAGCGGGGGGCACCGGGGAGCTGTTTTTT. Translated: CASSFAAGGTGELFF.

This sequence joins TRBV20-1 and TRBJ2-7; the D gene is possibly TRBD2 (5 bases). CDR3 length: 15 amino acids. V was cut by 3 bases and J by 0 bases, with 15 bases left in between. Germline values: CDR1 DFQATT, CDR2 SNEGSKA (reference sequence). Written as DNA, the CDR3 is TGCAGTGCTAGTACTAAGCGGTGGAGCTCCTACGAGCAGTACTTC. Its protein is CSASTKRWSSYEQYF.

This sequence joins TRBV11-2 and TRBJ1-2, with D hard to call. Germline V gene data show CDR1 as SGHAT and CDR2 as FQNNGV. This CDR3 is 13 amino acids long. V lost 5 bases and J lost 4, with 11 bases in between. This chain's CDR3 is CASSLGLTYGYTF. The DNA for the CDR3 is TGTGCCAGCAGCCTAGGACTGACCTATGGCTACACCTTC.

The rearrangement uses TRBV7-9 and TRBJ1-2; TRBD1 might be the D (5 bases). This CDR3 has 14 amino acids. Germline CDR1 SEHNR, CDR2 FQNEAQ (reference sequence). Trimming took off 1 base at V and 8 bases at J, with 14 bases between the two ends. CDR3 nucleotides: TGTGCCAGCAGCTTAGATCAGGGTAGGGGAGGCTACACCTTC. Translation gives CASSLDQGRGGYTF.

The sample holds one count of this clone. This CDR3 reads CASLTPTGGQETQYF. CDR3 DNA sequence: TGTGCCTCCCTTACTCCGACAGGGGGCCAAGAGACCCAGTACTTC. This chain uses TRBV28 with TRBJ2-5; 9 bases line up with TRBD1. Germline V gene lookup returns CDR1 MDHEN and CDR2 SYDVKM. The CDR3 totals 15 residues. The J segment lost 1 base and the V segment lost 11 bases, leaving 11 bases of the junction unmatched.

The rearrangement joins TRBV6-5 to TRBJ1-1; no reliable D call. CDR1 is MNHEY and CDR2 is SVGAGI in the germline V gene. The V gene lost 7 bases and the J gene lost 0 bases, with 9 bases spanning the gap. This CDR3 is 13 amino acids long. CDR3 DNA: TGTGCCAGCAAGTCACTTCTGAACACTGAAGCTTTCTTT. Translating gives CASKSLLNTEAFF.

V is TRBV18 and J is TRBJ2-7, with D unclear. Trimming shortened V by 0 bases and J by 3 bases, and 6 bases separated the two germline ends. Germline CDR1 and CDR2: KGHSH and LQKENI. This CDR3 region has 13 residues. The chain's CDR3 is CASSPPNSYEQYV. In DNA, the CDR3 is TGTGCCAGCTCACCACCGAACAGCTACGAGCAGTACGTC.

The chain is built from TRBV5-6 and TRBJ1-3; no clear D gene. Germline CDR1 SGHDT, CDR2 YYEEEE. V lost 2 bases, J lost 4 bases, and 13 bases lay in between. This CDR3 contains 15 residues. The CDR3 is CASSFGGVLGNTIYF. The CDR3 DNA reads TGTGCCAGCAGCTTTGGAGGTGTGCTCGGAAACACCATATATTTT. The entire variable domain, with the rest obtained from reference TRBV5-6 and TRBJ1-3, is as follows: DAGVTQSPTHLIKTRGQQVTLRCSPKSGHDTVSWYQQALGQGPQFIFQYYEEEERQRGNFPDRFSGHQFPNYSSELNVNALLLGDSALYLCASSFGGVLGNTIYFGEGSWLTVV.

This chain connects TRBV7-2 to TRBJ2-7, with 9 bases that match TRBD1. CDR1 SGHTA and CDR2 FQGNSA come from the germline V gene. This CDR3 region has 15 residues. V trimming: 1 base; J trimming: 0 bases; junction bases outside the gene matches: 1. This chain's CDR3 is CASSLGQGGSYEQYF. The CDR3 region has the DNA TGTGCCAGCAGCTTAGGACAGGGGGGCTCCTACGAGCAGTACTTC. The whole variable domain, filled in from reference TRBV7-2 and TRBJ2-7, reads GAGVSQSPSNKVTEKGKDVELRCDPISGHTALYWYRQSLGQGLEFLIYFQGNSAPDKSGLPSDRFSAERTGGSVSTLTIQRTQQEDSAVYLCASSLGQGGSYEQYFGPGTRLTVT.

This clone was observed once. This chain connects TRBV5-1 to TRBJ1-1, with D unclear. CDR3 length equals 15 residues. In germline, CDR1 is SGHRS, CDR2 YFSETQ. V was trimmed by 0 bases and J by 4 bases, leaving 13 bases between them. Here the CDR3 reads CASSLGRQTSTEAFF. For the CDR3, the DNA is TGCGCCAGCAGCTTGGGACGCCAAACTAGCACTGAAGCTTTCTTT.

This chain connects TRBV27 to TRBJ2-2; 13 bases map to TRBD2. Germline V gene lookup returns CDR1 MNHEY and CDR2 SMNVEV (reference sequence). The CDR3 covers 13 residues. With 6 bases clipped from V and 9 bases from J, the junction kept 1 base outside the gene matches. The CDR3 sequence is CASRTSGGRELFF. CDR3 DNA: TGTGCCAGCAGGACTAGCGGGGGGCGGGAGCTGTTTTTT.

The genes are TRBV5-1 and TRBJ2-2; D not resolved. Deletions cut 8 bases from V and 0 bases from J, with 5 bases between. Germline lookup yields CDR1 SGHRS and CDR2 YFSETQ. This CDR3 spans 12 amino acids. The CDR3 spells CASRTNTGELFF. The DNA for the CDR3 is TGCGCCAGTAGAACGAACACCGGGGAGCTGTTTTTT.

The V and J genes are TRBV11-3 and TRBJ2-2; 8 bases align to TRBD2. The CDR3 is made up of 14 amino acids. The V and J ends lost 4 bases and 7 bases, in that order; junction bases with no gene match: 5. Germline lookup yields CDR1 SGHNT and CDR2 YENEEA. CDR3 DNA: TGTGCCAGCAGCTCGGGACTAGGAGGCGGGGAGCTGTTTTTT. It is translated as CASSSGLGGGELFF. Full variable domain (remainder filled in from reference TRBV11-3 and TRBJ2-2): EAGVVQSPRYKIIEKKQPVAFWCNPISGHNTLYWYLQNLGQGPELLIRYENEEAVDDSQLPKDRFSAERLKGVDSTLKIQPAELGDSAVYLCASSSGLGGGELFFGEGSRLTVL.

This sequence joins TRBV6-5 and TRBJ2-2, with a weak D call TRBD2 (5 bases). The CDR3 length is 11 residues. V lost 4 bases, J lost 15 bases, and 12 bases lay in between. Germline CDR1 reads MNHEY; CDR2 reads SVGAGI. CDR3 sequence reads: CASSSARGVFF. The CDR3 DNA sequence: TGTGCCAGCAGTTCAGCCCGGGGAGTGTTTTTT.

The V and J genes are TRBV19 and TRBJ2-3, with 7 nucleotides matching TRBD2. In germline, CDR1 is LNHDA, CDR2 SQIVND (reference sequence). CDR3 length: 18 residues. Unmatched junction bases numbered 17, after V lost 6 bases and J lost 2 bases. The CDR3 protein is CASSRGFRSGDYTDTQYF. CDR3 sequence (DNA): TGTGCCAGTAGCCGGGGATTCAGGAGCGGGGATTACACAGATACGCAGTATTTT.

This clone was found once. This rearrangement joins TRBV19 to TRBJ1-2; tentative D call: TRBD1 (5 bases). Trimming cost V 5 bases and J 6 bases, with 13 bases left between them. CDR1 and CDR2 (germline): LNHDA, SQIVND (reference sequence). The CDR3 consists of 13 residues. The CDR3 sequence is CASSPSRGNGYTF. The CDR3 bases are TGTGCCAGTAGTCCTTCTAGGGGAAATGGCTACACCTTC.

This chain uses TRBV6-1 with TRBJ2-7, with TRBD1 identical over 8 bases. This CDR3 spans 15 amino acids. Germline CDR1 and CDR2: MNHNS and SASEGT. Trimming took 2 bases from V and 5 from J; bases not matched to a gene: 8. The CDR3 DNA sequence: TGTGCCAGCAGTGAACGTGACAGGGGACGGAACGAGCAGTACTTC. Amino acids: CASSERDRGRNEQYF.

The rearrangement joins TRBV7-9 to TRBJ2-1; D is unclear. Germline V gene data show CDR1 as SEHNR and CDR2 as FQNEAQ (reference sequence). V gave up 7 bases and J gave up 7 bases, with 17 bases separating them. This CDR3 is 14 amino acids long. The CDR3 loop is CASTPIVSRNEQFF. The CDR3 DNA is TGTGCCAGCACTCCCATAGTTAGCCGTAATGAGCAGTTCTTC.

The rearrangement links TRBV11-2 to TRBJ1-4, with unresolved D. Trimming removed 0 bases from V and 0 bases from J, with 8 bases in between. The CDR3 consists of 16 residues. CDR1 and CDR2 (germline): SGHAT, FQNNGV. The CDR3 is CASSLEYGATNEKLFF. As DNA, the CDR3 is TGTGCCAGCAGCTTAGAGTACGGAGCAACTAATGAAAAACTGTTTTTT.

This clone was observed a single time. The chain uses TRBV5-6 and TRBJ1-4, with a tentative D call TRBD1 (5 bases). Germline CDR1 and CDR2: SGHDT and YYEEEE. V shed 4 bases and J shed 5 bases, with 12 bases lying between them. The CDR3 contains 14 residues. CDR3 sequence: CASSLRQINEKLFF. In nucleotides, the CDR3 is TGTGCCAGCAGCCTAAGACAGATCAATGAAAAACTGTTTTTT.